A single sample is the source of the 21 T cell receptor beta chains below, sequenced in a study of T cell repertoires in cytomegalovirus infection. TCRdb ran MiXCR on the reads and lists one entry per CDR3 protein. The sample holds 560,000 or so distinct CDR3 sequences; approximately 16% are singletons and the top ten take under 30%. Sequencing input: CD8+ T cells from PBMCs. The origin of the receptors is a human donor in good health (CMV status not recorded). Some clones in this sample may be carry-over from other donors' samples.

This chain joins TRBV6-5 and TRBJ1-2; 9 nucleotides line up with TRBD1. The V gene's germline CDR1 is MNHEY and CDR2 SVGAGI. The V gene end was trimmed by 6 bases and the J gene end by 1 base; junction bases not matched to a gene: 9. This CDR3 spans 16 amino acids. DNA of the CDR3: TGTGCCAGCAGCCCACAGGGGGCAATTTTTAACTATGGCTACACCTTC. Protein product: CASSPQGAIFNYGYTF.

Many counts were recorded for this clonotype. The rearrangement uses TRBV29-1 and TRBJ1-3; tentative D call: TRBD1 (5 bases). The CDR3 runs 12 residues. The V end lost 5 bases, the J end lost 3 bases, and 8 bases lay between the germline ends. The germline V gene encodes CDR1 SQVTM and CDR2 ANQGSEA. The CDR3 DNA follows: TGCAGCGTTCGGGACTTTGGAAACACCATATATTTT. Its translation: CSVRDFGNTIYF.

The gene calls are TRBV20-1 and TRBJ2-7, with 8 bases lining up with TRBD2. Germline trimming cut 6 bases from V and 3 bases from J; bases unmatched to any gene: 4. The CDR3 loop spans 12 amino acids. Looked up from germline, CDR1 is DFQATT and CDR2 is SNEGSKA (reference sequence). The CDR3 DNA reads TGCAGTGCCGCGGGGGGACACTACGAGCAGTACTTC. It codes for CSAAGGHYEQYF.

This clonotype was recorded many times. The chain joins TRBV7-8 to TRBJ2-1; maybe TRBD2 (6 bases). V lost 4 bases and J 0 bases, leaving 16 bases between the germline ends. This CDR3 region has 17 residues. The germline V gene encodes CDR1 SGHVS and CDR2 FQNEAQ. The CDR3 nucleotides are TGTGCCAGCAGCTCGCCGGGAGTGGAAAGCTCCTACAATGAGCAGTTCTTC. Its translation: CASSSPGVESSYNEQFF.

The table lists this clonotype with a few counts. The V call is TRBV4-2, the J call TRBJ2-1, with D tentatively TRBD2 (5 bases). CDR1 is LGHNA and CDR2 is YNFKEQ in the germline V gene. The ends were cut back, 0 bases at V and 8 bases at J, with 11 bases in the middle. The length of the CDR3 is 14 residues. Here the CDR3 DNA reads TGTGCCAGCAGCCAAGATAACCTAGCCGATGAGCAGTTCTTC. Residues: CASSQDNLADEQFF.

Ten or more counts support this clonotype. The V call is TRBV19, the J call TRBJ1-2; 9 positions agree with TRBD1. V lost 7 bases, J lost 6 bases, and 12 bases stayed unmatched. CDR1 and CDR2 from the germline V gene are LNHDA and SQIVND (reference sequence). The CDR3 consists of 15 residues. The CDR3 DNA reads as TGTGCCAGTATTCCCACGGGACAGGGACTAGATGGCTACACCTTC. Its protein product is CASIPTGQGLDGYTF.

This clonotype was counted only a few times. The rearrangement uses TRBV2 and TRBJ1-5, with D unclear. The CDR3 runs to 14 residues. V was cut by 9 bases and J by 3 bases, with 15 bases left in between. Germline assignment: CDR1 SNHLY and CDR2 FYNNEI. This CDR3 is CASGGAVLNQPQHF. In nucleotides, the CDR3 is TGTGCCAGTGGAGGAGCAGTACTCAATCAGCCCCAGCATTTT.

The chain uses TRBV10-3 and TRBJ1-3; D is possibly TRBD1 (5 bases). Trimming shortened V by 2 bases and J by 0 bases, and 5 bases separated the two germline ends. The length of the CDR3 is 14 residues. The germline CDR1 and CDR2 sequences are ENHRY and SYGVKD. The CDR3 DNA follows: TGTGCCATCAGTGAGGGGGGCTCTGGAAACACCATATATTTT. As protein: CAISEGGSGNTIYF.

V is TRBV12-3 or TRBV12-4 and J is TRBJ2-1; tentative D call: TRBD2 (6 bases). V lost 6 bases, J lost 8 bases, and 20 bases lay in between. This CDR3 has 15 residues. The CDR3 coding sequence is TGTGCCAGCAGCACACCGAGCAGGAGGAGGGATGAGCAGTTCTTC. It encodes CASSTPSRRRDEQFF.

This clonotype was counted many times. The V gene is TRBV6-1, the J gene TRBJ1-2; 11 bases fit TRBD1. CDR1 is MNHNS and CDR2 is SASEGT in the germline V gene. The length of the CDR3 is 15 residues. The ends lost 2 bases at V and 5 bases at J; junction bases unmatched: 4. CDR3 nucleotide sequence: TGTGCCAGCAGTGAATGGACAGGGGGCGAATATGGCTACACCTTC. This sequence encodes CASSEWTGGEYGYTF.

Notes on this clonotype: Germline is not matched at one junction end, which may reflect a read error. The V call is TRBV2, the J call TRBJ2-2; TRBD1 agrees at 10 bases. Germline assignment: CDR1 SNHLY and CDR2 FYNNEI. CDR3 length: 16 residues. For the CDR3, the DNA is TGTACCAGCAGTGAACGACAGGGGGCGCACACCGGGGAGCTGTTTTTT. This gives the protein CTSSERQGAHTGELFF.

This clonotype was seen repeatedly, ten times or more. This CDR3 reads CASSFPVTSGRVGYQETQYF. The CDR3 nucleotides read TGTGCCAGCAGTTTTCCCGTGACTAGCGGGAGGGTCGGGTACCAAGAGACCCAGTACTTC. The chain is built from TRBV12-3 or TRBV12-4 and TRBJ2-5; TRBD2 matches at 14 bases. The CDR3 is 20 amino acids. The ends lost 3 bases at V and 0 bases at J; junction bases unmatched: 12.

This clonotype appeared many times. V is TRBV27 and J is TRBJ2-1; D is uncertain. In germline, CDR1 is MNHEY, CDR2 SMNVEV (reference sequence). This CDR3 has 17 residues. V shed 6 bases and J shed 4 bases, with 22 bases lying between them. CDR3 DNA sequence: TGTGCCAGCAGCCCCTCTCCAGGTGGCCCTAAGTACAATGAGCAGTTCTTC. Translated, it gives CASSPSPGGPKYNEQFF.

This chain joins TRBV30 and TRBJ2-5; D assignment may be TRBD1 or TRBD2 (5 bases each). The V and J ends lost 4 bases and 2 bases respectively, with 14 bases between them. Germline CDR1 reads GTSNPN; CDR2 reads SVGIG (reference sequence). The length of the CDR3 is 14 residues. The chain's CDR3 is CAWNPRGSQETQYF. The CDR3 bases are TGTGCCTGGAACCCCCGGGGCAGTCAAGAGACCCAGTACTTC.

This clonotype was detected only a few times. The genes are TRBV27 and TRBJ2-7; 9 bases line up with TRBD2. Germline CDR1 reads MNHEY; CDR2 reads SMNVEV (reference sequence). This CDR3 spans 15 amino acids. The V segment lost 3 bases and the J segment 7 bases; nucleotides outside the gene matches: 10. CDR3 sequence (DNA): TGTGCCAGCAGTTTTGTGGCTAGCGGGACGGGGGAGCAGTACTTC. It translates to CASSFVASGTGEQYF.

Notes on this clonotype: At one boundary the junction diverges from the germline segment, which might be a read error. The gene calls are TRBV10-3 and TRBJ2-1; TRBD2 aligns across 14 bases. CDR3 length: 16 amino acids. Germline lookup yields CDR1 ENHRY and CDR2 SYGVKD. CDR3 in DNA: TGTTCCATCAGTGCCACGGGACTAGCGGGAGACAATGAGCAGTTCTTC. Its protein is CSISATGLAGDNEQFF.

This chain links TRBV20-1 with TRBJ2-7, with 10 bases aligning to TRBD2. Germline V lookup: CDR1 DFQATT, CDR2 SNEGSKA (reference sequence). The CDR3 contains 14 residues. V lost 4 bases to trimming and J lost 2 bases; unmatched junction nucleotides: 5. In nucleotides, the CDR3 is TGCAGTGCTACCCAGGGGACTAGCGCCTACGAGCAGTACTTC. Translated: CSATQGTSAYEQYF.

The chain has TRBV5-1 and TRBJ1-5; 7 bases line up with TRBD1. The CDR3 totals 14 residues. Germline-derived CDR1 and CDR2 are SGHRS and YFSETQ. Unmatched junction bases numbered 6, after V lost 5 bases and J lost 4 bases. CDR3 sequence: CASSPGQPNQPQHF. Written as DNA, the CDR3 is TGCGCCAGCAGTCCGGGACAGCCAAATCAGCCCCAGCATTTT.

The chain combines TRBV3-1 with TRBJ2-5; the D call may be TRBD1 or TRBD2 (6 bases each). The CDR3 spans 14 residues. Germline V gene sequence: CDR1 LGHDT, CDR2 YNNKEL (reference sequence). The ends were cut back, 5 bases at V and 5 bases at J, with 15 bases in the middle. CDR3 nucleotide sequence: TGTGCCAGCAGCTCAAGAAGGGGGAGGGAGACCCAGTACTTC. Protein product: CASSSRRGRETQYF.

This clonotype was counted only a few times. The rearrangement links TRBV5-6 to TRBJ1-5; the D is unclear. This CDR3 region has 16 residues. V was clipped by 0 bases and J by 0 bases, with 10 bases between them. The germline gives CDR1 SGHDT, CDR2 YYEEEE. The CDR3 loop is CASSLGAGVSNQPQHF. DNA of the CDR3: TGTGCCAGCAGCTTGGGGGCAGGCGTTAGCAATCAGCCCCAGCATTTT. The full variable domain, in which reference TRBV5-6 and TRBJ1-5 provide the parts outside the CDR3, is DAGVTQSPTHLIKTRGQQVTLRCSPKSGHDTVSWYQQALGQGPQFIFQYYEEEERQRGNFPDRFSGHQFPNYSSELNVNALLLGDSALYLCASSLGAGVSNQPQHFGDGTRLSIL.

This clonotype was counted between two and nine times. Here the CDR3 DNA reads TGTGCCAGCAGTTTATCGAGTGGGAGATTAAATCAGCCCCAGCATTTT. Its translation is CASSLSSGRLNQPQHF. The V gene is TRBV27, the J gene TRBJ1-5; no clear D gene. The V gene's germline CDR1 is MNHEY and CDR2 SMNVEV (reference sequence). The CDR3 covers 16 residues. V was shortened by 0 bases and J by 4 bases, with 13 bases between the two germline ends.